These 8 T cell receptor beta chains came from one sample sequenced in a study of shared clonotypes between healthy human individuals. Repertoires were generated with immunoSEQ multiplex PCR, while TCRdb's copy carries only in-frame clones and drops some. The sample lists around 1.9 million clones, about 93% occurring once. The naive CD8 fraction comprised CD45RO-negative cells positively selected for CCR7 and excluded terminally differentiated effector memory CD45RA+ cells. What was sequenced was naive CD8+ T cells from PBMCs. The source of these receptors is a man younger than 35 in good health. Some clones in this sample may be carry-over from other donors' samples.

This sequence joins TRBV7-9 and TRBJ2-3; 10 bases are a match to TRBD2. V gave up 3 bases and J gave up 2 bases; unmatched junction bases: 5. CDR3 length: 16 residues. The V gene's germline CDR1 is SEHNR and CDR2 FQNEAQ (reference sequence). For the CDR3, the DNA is TGTGCCAGCAGCTTCCTTAGCGGGAGGCCCACAGATACGCAGTATTTT. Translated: CASSFLSGRPTDTQYF. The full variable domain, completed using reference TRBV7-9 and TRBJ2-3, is DTGVSQNPRHKITKRGQNVTFRCDPISEHNRLYWYRQTLGQGPEFLTYFQNEAQLEKSRLLSDRFSAERPKGSFSTLEIQRTEQGDSAMYLCASSFLSGRPTDTQYFGPGTRLTVL.

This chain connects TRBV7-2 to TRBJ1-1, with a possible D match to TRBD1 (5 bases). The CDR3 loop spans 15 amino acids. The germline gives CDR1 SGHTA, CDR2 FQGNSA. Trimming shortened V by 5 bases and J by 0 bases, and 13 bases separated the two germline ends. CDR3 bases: TGTGCCAGCAGCAGTAGGGACCGGATGAACACTGAAGCTTTCTTT. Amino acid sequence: CASSSRDRMNTEAFF.

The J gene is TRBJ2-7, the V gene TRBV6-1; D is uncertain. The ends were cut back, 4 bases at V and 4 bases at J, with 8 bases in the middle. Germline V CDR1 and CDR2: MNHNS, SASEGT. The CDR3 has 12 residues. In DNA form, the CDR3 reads TGTGCCAGCAGTGCGTGGCTATACGAGCAGTACTTC. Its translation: CASSAWLYEQYF.

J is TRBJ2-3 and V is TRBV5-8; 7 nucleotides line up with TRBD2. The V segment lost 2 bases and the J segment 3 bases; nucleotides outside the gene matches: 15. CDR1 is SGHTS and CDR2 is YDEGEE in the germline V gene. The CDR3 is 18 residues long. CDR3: CASSLNILRGWSTDTQYF. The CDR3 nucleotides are TGTGCCAGCAGCTTAAATATTCTGCGGGGGTGGAGTACAGATACGCAGTATTTT.

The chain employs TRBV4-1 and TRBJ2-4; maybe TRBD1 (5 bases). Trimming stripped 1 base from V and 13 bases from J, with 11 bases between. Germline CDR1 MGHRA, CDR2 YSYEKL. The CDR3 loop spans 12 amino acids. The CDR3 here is CASSQGGPVQYF. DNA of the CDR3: TGCGCCAGCAGCCAAGGGGGCCCCGTCCAGTACTTC.

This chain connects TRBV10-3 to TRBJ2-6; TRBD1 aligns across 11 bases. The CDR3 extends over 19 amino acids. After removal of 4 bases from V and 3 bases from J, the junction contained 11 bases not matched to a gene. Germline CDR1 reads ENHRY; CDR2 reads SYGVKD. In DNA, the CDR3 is TGTGCCATCAGTGGTACCGGGACAGGGGGTGGAGGTGGGGCCAACGTCCTGACTTTC. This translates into CAISGTGTGGGGGANVLTF.

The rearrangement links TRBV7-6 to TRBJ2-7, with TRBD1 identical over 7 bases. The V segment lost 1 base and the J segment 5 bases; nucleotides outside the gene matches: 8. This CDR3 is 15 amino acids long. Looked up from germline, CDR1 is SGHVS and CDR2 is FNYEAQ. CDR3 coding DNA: TGTGCCAGCAGCTTAGTGGTGACAGGGTCCCACGAGCAGTACTTC. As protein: CASSLVVTGSHEQYF.

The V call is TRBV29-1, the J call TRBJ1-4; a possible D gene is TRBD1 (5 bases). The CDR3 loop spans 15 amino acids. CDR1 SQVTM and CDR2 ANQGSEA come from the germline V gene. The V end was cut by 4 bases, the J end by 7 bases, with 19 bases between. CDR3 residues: CSVAGGAGILEKLFF. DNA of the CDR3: TGCAGCGTTGCCGGGGGAGCGGGGATACTTGAAAAACTGTTTTTT.